This entry features one TCR beta chain sequence. Its binding antigen is unknown. Per-nucleotide qualities are absent, and no much larger clonotype sits a single base away. The library relied on the immunoSEQ multiplex PCR assay. In TCRdb, the immuneACCESS table is reduced to in-frame sequences with V and J assigned. These tables do not hold every clone; where another copy was compared, an unresolved V gene accounts for under half, and the others remain unexplained. For this sample there are roughly 90,000 clones; 88% appear just once. The ten top clones hold 4.9% of the sample. The CDR3 runs 13 amino acids, cysteine and phenylalanine included. The CDR3 DNA has 39 bases and is translated from base 1. From a lookup of the germline V gene, CDR1 and CDR2 are MNHEY and SVGAGI. Deletion took 6 bases off V and 6 bases off J, with a span of 15 bases between the germline ends. The data originate from a study of radiotherapy plus CTLA-4 blockade in lung cancer (dated by TCRdb to the late 2010s). For context, the study as a whole: Among enrolled patients, 15% to 20% had an objective response and approximately 30% reached disease control.

Points the paper makes about the study in general: Early dynamic changes in blood T cell clones, together with increased serum interferon-beta after radiation, were reported as the strongest predictors of response. After treatment with radiotherapy and ipilimumab, TCR clones that originated in tumors expanded in peripheral blood.

The study evaluated CTLA-4 blockade (ipilimumab) given together with focal radiation therapy in patients who had chemo-refractory metastatic non-small-cell lung cancer. The sequence joins TRBV6-5 to TRBJ2-7; the D gene is perhaps TRBD2, from 5 matching bases. Specimen: peripheral blood, collected from a patient treated with radiotherapy plus ipilimumab. This TCR came from a human donor with non-small cell lung cancer that progressed on radiotherapy plus ipilimumab. The CDR3 amino acid sequence is: CASRRQVGVEQYF. The nucleotide sequence reads TGTGCCAGCAGACGCCAGGTCGGGGTCGAGCAGTACTTC.